The rows below give T cell receptor beta chains drawn from one sample of a study of blood T cell repertoires in COVID-19. Sequenced by immunoSEQ multiplex PCR; TCRdb stores in-frame clones only, minus some. Here the sample spans over 200,000 clones, roughly 86% being singletons. Sequenced input: peripheral blood. The receptors come from a human donor in a cohort sampled during active COVID-19. CDR3s include the opening cysteine and the closing phenylalanine or tryptophan. D genes are given only for firm matches. Some rows mark clone size as missing; the rest say once, few, many or name a class of expanded clone.

v_call: TRBV7-9; d_call: NA; clone_size: NA; j_call: TRBJ1-4; cdr3_aa: CASSPREGTDPSRVLFF; cdr3_nt: TGTGCCAGCAGCCCCCGAGAAGGCACAGACCCCTCGCGCGTTCTGTTTTTT
v_call: TRBV29-1; d_call: TRBD2; clone_size: NA; j_call: TRBJ2-3; cdr3_aa: CSVETSGGTDTQYF; cdr3_nt: TGCAGCGTTGAAACTAGCGGGGGCACAGATACGCAGTATTTT
v_call: TRBV9; d_call: NA; clone_size: NA; j_call: TRBJ2-7; cdr3_aa: CASSVRDGAYEQYF; cdr3_nt: TGTGCCAGCAGCGTGCGGGACGGAGCCTACGAGCAGTACTTC
v_call: TRBV7-2; d_call: NA; clone_size: NA; j_call: TRBJ2-7; cdr3_aa: CASSQSSYEQYF; cdr3_nt: TGTGCCAGCAGCCAGTCCTCCTACGAGCAGTACTTC
v_call: TRBV7-2; d_call: NA; clone_size: NA; j_call: TRBJ2-7; cdr3_aa: CASSSPEKGYGDEQYF; cdr3_nt: TGTGCCAGCAGCTCCCCAGAGAAGGGGTATGGAGACGAGCAGTACTTC
v_call: TRBV27; d_call: NA; clone_size: NA; j_call: TRBJ2-7; cdr3_aa: CASSYQGASYEQYF; cdr3_nt: TGTGCCAGCAGTTACCAGGGTGCCTCCTACGAGCAGTACTTC
v_call: TRBV19; d_call: NA; clone_size: NA; j_call: TRBJ2-7; cdr3_aa: CATSSPEIPYEQYF; cdr3_nt: TGTGCCACCTCGTCCCCGGAGATCCCCTACGAGCAGTACTTC
v_call: TRBV28; d_call: TRBD2; clone_size: NA; j_call: TRBJ2-7; cdr3_aa: CASSLGASGSREQYF; cdr3_nt: TGTGCCAGCAGTTTAGGGGCTAGCGGGAGCCGCGAGCAGTACTTC
v_call: TRBV19; d_call: NA; clone_size: once; j_call: TRBJ2-2; cdr3_aa: CASSIRRLNTGELFF; cdr3_nt: TGTGCCAGTAGTATAAGGAGATTGAACACCGGGGAGCTGTTTTTT
v_call: TRBV6-2/TRBV6-3; d_call: NA; clone_size: NA; j_call: TRBJ2-1; cdr3_aa: CASSYSGTGATSGYYNEQFF; cdr3_nt: TGTGCCAGCAGTTACTCAGGGACAGGGGCGACTAGCGGGTACTACAATGAGCAGTTCTTC
v_call: TRBV7-6; d_call: NA; clone_size: NA; j_call: TRBJ2-7; cdr3_aa: CASSLGESYEQYF; cdr3_nt: TGTGCCAGCAGCTTAGGGGAGAGCTACGAGCAGTACTTC
v_call: TRBV7-6; d_call: TRBD2; clone_size: once; j_call: TRBJ2-7; cdr3_aa: CASSVGLAGGLYEQYF; cdr3_nt: TGTGCCAGCAGCGTTGGACTAGCGGGCGGCCTCTACGAGCAGTACTTC
v_call: TRBV5-8; d_call: NA; clone_size: NA; j_call: TRBJ2-3; cdr3_aa: CASSKGEPSTDTQYF; cdr3_nt: TGTGCCAGCAGCAAGGGAGAACCTAGCACAGATACGCAGTATTTT
v_call: TRBV7-9; d_call: TRBD1; clone_size: NA; j_call: TRBJ2-7; cdr3_aa: CATRQGASYEQYF; cdr3_nt: TGTGCCACGAGACAGGGGGCTTCCTACGAGCAGTACTTC
v_call: TRBV7-2; d_call: NA; clone_size: NA; j_call: TRBJ1-5; cdr3_aa: CASSFDGDSNQPQHF; cdr3_nt: TGTGCCAGCAGCTTTGACGGAGATAGCAATCAGCCCCAGCATTTT
v_call: TRBV11-2; d_call: TRBD2; clone_size: NA; j_call: TRBJ2-1; cdr3_aa: CASSLGGGGSNEQFF; cdr3_nt: TGTGCCAGCAGCTTAGGCGGGGGGGGGAGCAATGAGCAGTTCTTC